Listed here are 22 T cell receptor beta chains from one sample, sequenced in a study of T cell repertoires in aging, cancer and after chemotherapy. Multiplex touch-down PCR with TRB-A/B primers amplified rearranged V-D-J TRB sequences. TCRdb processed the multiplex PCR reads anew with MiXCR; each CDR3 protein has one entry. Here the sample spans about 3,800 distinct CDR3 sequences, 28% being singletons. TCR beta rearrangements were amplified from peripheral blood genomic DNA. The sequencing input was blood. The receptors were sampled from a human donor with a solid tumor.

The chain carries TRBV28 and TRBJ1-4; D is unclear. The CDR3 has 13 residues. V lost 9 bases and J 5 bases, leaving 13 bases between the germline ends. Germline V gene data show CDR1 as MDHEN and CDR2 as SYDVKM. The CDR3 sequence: CASTGSSNEKLFF. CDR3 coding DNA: TGTGCCAGTACCGGGAGCTCAAATGAAAAACTGTTTTTT.

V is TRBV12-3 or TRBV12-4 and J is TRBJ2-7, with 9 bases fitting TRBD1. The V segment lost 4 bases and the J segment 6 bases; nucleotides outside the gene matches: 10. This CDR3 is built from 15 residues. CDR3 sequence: CASSYYGTGLSEQYF. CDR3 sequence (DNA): TGTGCCAGCAGTTACTACGGGACAGGGTTATCCGAGCAGTACTTC.

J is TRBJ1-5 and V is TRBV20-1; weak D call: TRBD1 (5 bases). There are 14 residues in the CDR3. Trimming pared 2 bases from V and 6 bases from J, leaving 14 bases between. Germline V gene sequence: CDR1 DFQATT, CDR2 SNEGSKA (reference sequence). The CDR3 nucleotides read TGCAGTGCTAGACCGGGGCTAGTGACTCAGCCCCAGCATTTT. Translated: CSARPGLVTQPQHF.

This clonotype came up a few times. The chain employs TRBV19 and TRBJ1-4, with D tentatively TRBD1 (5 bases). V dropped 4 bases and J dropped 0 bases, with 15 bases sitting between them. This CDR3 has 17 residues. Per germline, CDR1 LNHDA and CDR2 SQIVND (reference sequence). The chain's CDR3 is CASSKGLKTATNEKLFF. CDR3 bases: TGTGCCAGTAGTAAGGGCCTGAAGACAGCAACTAATGAAAAACTGTTTTTT.

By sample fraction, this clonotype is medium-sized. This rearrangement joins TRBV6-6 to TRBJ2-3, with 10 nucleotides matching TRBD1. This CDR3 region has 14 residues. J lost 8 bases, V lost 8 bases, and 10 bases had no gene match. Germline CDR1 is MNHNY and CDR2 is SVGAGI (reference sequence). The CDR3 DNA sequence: TGTGCCAGCCGGGACAGGGGTATTGTGGCTACGCAGTATTTT. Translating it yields CASRDRGIVATQYF.

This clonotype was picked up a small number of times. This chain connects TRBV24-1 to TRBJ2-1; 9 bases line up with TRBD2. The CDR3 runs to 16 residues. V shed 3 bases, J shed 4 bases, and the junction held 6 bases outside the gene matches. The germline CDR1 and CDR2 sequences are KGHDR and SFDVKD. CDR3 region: CATSDPTSGAYNEQFF. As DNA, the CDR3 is TGTGCCACCAGTGATCCGACTAGCGGAGCATACAATGAGCAGTTCTTC.

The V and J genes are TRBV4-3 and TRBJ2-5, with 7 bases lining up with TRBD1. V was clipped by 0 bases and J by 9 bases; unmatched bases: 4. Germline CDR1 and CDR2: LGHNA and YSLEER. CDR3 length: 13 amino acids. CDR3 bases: TGCGCCAGCAGCCAAGAACAGGGGACGGCCCAGTACTTC. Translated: CASSQEQGTAQYF.

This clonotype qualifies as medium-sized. This CDR3 is CSVEWGSEQYF. CDR3 in DNA: TGCAGCGTTGAATGGGGCAGCGAGCAGTACTTC. The chain recombines TRBV29-1 with TRBJ2-7; tentative D call: TRBD1 (5 bases). The germline V and J ends were trimmed by 2 bases and 6 bases, with 8 bases remaining between them. This CDR3 has 11 residues. The germline V gene encodes CDR1 SQVTM and CDR2 ANQGSEA.

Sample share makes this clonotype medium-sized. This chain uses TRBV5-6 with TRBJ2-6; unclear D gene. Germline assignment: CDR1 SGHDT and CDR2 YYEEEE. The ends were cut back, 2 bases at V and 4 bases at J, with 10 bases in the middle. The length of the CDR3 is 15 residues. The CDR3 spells CASSFDNAGANVLTF. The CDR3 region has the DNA TGTGCCAGCAGCTTTGACAACGCCGGGGCCAACGTCCTGACTTTC.

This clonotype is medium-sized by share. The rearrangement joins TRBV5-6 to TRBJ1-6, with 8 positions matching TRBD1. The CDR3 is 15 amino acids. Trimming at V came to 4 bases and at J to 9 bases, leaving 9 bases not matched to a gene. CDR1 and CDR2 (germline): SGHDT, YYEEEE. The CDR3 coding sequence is TGTGCCAGCAGCCCTGGGGGACAGGTCACTTCACCCCTCCACTTT. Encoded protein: CASSPGGQVTSPLHF.

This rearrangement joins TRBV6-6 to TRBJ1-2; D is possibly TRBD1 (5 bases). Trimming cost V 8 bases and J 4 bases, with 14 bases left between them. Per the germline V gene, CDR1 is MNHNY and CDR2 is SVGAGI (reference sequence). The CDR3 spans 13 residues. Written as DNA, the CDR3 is TGTGCCAGCGCCTCAGGGCTCTTCTATGGCTACACCTTC. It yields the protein CASASGLFYGYTF.

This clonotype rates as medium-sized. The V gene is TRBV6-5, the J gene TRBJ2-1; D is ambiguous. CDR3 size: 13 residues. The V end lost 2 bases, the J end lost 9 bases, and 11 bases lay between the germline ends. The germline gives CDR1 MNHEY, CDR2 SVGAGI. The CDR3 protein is CASSYLNKGEQFF. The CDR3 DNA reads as TGTGCCAGCAGTTACCTGAATAAGGGTGAGCAGTTCTTC.

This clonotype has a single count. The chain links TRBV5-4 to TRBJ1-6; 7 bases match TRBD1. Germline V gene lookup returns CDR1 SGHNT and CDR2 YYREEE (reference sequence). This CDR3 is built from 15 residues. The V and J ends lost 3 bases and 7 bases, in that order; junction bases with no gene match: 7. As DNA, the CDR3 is TGTGCCAGCAGCTCAGGGACAGATCTAAATTCACCCCTCCACTTT. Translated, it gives CASSSGTDLNSPLHF.

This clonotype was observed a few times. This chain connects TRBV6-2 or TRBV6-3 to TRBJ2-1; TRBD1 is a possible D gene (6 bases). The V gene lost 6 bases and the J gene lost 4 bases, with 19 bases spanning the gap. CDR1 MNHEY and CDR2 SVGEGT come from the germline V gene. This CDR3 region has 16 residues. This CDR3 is CASRLLNRDLYNEQFF. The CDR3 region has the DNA TGTGCCAGCAGGTTACTTAACAGGGACCTTTACAATGAGCAGTTCTTC.

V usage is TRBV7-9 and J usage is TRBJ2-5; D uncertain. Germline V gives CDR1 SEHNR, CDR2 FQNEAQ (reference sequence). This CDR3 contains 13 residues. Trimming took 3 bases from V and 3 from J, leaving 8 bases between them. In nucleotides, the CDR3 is TGTGCCAGCAGCTTTCACGACAAAGAGACCCAGTACTTC. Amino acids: CASSFHDKETQYF.

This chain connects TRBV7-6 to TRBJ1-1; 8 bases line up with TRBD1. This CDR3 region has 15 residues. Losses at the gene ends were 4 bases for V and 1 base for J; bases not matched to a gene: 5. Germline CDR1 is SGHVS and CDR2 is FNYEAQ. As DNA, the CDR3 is TGTGCCAGCAGCTCCAGACAGGGGACGAACACTGAAGCTTTCTTT. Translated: CASSSRQGTNTEAFF.

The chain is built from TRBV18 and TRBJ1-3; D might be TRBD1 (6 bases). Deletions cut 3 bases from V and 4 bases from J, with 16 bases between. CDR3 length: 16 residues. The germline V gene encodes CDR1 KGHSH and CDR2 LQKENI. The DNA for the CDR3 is TGTGCCAGCTCACCCTCGGCACAGGGAACGGGAAACACCATATATTTT. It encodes CASSPSAQGTGNTIYF.

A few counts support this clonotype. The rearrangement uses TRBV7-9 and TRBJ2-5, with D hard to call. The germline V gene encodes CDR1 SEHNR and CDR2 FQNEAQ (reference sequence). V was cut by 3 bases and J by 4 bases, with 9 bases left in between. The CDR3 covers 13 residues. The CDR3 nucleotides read TGTGCCAGCAGCTTCCAAGGGCCAGAGACCCAGTACTTC. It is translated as CASSFQGPETQYF.

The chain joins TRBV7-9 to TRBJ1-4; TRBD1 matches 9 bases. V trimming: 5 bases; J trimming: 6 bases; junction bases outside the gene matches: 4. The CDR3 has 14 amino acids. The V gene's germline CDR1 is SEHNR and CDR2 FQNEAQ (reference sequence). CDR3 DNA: TGTGCCAGCAGCCCTAGGACAGGGGATGAAAAACTGTTTTTT. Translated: CASSPRTGDEKLFF.

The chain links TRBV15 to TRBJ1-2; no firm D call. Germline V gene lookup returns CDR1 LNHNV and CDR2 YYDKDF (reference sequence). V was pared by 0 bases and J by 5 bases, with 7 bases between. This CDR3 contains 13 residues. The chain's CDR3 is CATSRDSGYGYTF. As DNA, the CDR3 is TGTGCCACCAGCAGAGATTCGGGGTATGGCTACACCTTC.

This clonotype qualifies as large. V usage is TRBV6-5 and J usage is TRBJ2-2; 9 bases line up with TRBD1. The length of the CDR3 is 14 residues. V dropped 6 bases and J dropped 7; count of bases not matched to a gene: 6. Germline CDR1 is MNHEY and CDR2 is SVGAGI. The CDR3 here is CASRTGQGNGELFF. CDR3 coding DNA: TGTGCCAGCAGGACAGGACAGGGGAACGGGGAGCTGTTTTTT.

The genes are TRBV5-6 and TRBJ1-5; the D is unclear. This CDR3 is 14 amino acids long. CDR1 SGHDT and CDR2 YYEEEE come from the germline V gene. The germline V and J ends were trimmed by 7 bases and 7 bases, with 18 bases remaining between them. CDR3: CASARSGLEQPQHF. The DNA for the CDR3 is TGTGCCAGCGCTAGGTCGGGGTTGGAGCAGCCCCAGCATTTT.